This TCR beta chain appears in the sequencing data of a study of blood T cell repertoires in COVID-19. Study summary: Acute and convalescent COVID-19 samples came from the United States, Italy and Spain.

Per germline, CDR1 SGHRS and CDR2 YFSETQ. This CDR3 has 15 residues. V was cut by 2 bases and J by 2 bases, with 12 bases left in between. Original data processing: For nucleated cells, counts were estimated from reference gene primer amplification. TCRdb keeps only in-frame clones here, not all; method: immunoSEQ multiplex PCR. Clone size and V and J calls were adopted from that table, with D and trimming inferred from the DNA. The sample records over 100,000 clones, approximately 90% being singletons. The J gene is TRBJ2-3, the V gene TRBV5-1; D may be TRBD1 (6 bases). Sequenced: peripheral blood. The TCR was taken from a man aged 45-65 years with acute or convalescent COVID-19. CDR3 sequence reads: CASSLSGAPTDTQYF. The CDR3 coding sequence is TGCGCCAGCAGCTTATCAGGGGCCCCCACAGATACGCAGTATTTT. The full variable domain, completed using reference TRBV5-1 and TRBJ2-3, is KAGVTQTPRYLIKTRGQQVTLSCSPISGHRSVSWYQQTPGQGLQFLFEYFSETQRNKGNFPGRFSGRQFSNSRSEMNVSTLELGDSALYLCASSLSGAPTDTQYFGPGTRLTVL.